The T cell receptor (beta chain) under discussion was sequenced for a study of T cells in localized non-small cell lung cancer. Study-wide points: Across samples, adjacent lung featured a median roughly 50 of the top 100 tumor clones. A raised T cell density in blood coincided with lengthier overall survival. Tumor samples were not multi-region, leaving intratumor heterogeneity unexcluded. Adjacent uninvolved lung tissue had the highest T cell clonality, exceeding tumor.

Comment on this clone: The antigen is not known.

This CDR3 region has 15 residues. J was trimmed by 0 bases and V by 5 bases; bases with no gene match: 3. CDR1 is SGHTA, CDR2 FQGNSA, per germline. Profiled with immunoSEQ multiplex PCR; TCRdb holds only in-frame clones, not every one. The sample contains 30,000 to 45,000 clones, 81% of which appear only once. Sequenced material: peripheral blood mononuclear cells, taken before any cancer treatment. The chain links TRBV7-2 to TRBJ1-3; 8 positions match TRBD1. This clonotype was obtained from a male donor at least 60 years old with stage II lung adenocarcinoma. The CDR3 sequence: CASSRTGTSGNTIYF. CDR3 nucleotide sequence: TGTGCCAGCAGCCGGACAGGGACCTCTGGAAACACCATATATTTT.